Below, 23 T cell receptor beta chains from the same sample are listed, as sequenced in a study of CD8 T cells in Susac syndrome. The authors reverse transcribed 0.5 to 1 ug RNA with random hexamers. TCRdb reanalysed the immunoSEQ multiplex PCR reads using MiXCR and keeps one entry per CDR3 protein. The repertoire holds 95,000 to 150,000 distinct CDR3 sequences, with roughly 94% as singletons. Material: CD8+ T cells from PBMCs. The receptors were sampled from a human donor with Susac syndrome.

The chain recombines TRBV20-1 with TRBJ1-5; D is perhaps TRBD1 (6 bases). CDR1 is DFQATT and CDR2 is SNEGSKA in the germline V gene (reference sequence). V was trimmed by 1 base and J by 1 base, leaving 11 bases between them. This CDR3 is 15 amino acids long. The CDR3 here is CSARADSGSNQPQHF. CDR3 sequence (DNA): TGCAGTGCTAGAGCGGACAGTGGAAGCAATCAGCCCCAGCATTTT.

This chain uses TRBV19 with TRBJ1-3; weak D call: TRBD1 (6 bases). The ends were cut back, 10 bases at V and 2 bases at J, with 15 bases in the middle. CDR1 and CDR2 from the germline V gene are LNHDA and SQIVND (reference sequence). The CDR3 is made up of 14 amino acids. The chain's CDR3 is CATRDRMAGNTIYF. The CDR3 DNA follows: TGTGCCACCCGAGACAGGATGGCTGGAAACACCATATATTTT.

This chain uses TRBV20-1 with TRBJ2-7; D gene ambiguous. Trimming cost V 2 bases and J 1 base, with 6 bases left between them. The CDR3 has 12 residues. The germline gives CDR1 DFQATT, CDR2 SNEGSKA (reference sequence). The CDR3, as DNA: TGCAGTGCTAGAATGGAGTCCTACGAGCAGTACTTC. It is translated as CSARMESYEQYF.

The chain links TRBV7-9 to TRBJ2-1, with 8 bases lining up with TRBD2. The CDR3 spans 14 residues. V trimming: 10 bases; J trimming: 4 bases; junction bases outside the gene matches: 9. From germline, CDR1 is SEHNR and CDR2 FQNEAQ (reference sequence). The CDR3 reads CATKPGGEYNEQFF. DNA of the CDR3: TGTGCCACCAAGCCGGGGGGGGAGTACAATGAGCAGTTCTTC.

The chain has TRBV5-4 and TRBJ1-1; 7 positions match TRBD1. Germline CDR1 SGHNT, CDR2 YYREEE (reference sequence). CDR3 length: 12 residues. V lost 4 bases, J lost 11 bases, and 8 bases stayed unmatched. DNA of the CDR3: TGTGCCAGCAGCGCCGGACAGGTAGACGCTTTCTTT. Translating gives CASSAGQVDAFF.

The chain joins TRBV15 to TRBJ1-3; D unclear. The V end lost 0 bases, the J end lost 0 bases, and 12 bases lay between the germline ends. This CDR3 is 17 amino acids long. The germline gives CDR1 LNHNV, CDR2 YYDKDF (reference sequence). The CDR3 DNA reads TGTGCCACCAGCAGAGATTTGGGCGCCGGCTCTGGAAACACCATATATTTT. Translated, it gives CATSRDLGAGSGNTIYF.

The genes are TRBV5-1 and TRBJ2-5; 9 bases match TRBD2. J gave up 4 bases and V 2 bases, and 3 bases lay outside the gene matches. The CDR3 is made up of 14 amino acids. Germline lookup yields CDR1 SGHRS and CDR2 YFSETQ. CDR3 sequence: CASSFAGGTETQYF. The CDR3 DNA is TGCGCCAGCAGCTTCGCGGGGGGGACAGAGACCCAGTACTTC.

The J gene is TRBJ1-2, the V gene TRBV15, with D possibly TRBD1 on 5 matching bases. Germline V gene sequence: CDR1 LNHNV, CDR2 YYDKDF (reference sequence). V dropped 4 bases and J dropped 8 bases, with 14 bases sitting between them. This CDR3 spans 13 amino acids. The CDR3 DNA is TGTGCCACCAGCACAGGGTTTCTAAAGGGCTACACCTTC. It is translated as CATSTGFLKGYTF.

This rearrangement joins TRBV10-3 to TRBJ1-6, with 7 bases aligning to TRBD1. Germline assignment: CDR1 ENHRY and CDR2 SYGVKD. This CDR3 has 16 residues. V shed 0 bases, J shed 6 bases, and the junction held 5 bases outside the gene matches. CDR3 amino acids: CAISESGQELNSPLHF. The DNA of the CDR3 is TGTGCCATCAGTGAGTCAGGACAGGAACTTAATTCACCCCTCCACTTT.

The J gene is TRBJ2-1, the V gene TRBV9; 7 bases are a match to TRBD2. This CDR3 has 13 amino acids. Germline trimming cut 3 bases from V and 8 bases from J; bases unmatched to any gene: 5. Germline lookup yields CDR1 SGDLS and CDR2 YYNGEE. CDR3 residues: CASSGGGLDEQFF. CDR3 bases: TGTGCCAGCAGCGGGGGGGGTCTGGATGAGCAGTTCTTC. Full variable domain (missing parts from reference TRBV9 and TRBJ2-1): DSGVTQTPKHLITATGQRVTLRCSPRSGDLSVYWYQQSLDQGLQFLIQYYNGEERAKGNILERFSAQQFPDLHSELNLSSLELGDSALYFCASSGGGLDEQFFGPGTRLTVL.

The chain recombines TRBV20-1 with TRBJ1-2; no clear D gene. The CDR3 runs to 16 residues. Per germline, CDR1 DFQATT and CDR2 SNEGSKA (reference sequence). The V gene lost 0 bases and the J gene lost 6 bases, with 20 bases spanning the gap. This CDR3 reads CSARDYTDPQWDGYTF. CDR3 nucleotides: TGCAGTGCTAGAGATTATACTGACCCTCAGTGGGATGGCTACACCTTC.

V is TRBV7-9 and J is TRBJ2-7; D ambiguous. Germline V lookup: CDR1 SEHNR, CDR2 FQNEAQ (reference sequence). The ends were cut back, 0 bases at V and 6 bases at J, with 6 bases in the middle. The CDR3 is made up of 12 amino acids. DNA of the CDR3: TGTGCCAGCAGCTTAGCCTCCGGCGAGCAGTACTTC. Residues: CASSLASGEQYF.

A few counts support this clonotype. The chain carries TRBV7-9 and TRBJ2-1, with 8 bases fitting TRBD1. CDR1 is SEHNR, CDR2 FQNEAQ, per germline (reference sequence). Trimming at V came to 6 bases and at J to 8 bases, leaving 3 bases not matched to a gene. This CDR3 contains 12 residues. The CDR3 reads CASSSGGDEQFF. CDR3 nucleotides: TGTGCCAGCAGTTCAGGGGGCGATGAGCAGTTCTTC.

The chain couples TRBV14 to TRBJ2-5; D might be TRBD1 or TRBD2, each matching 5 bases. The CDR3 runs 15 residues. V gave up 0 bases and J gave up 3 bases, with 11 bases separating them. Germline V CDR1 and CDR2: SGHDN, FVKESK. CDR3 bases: TGTGCCAGCAGCCAAGAATGGGGACGGGAAGAGACCCAGTACTTC. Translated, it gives CASSQEWGREETQYF.

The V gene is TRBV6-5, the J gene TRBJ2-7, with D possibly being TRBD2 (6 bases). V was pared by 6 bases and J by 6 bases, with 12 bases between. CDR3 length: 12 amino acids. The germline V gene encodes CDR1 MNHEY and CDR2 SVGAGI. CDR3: CASSPNGGEQYF. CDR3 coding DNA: TGTGCCAGCAGCCCTAACGGGGGCGAGCAGTACTTC.

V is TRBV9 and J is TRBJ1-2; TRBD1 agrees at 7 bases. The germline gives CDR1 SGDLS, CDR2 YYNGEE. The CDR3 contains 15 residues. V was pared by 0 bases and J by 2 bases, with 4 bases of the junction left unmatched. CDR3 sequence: CASSVGQGGNYGYTF. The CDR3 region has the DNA TGTGCCAGCAGCGTAGGTCAAGGGGGCAACTATGGCTACACCTTC.

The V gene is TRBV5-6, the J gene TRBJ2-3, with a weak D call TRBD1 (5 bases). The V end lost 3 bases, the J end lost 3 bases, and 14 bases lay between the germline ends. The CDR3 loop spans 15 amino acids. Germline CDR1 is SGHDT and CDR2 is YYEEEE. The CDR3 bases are TGTGCCAGCAGCTCTCAGAAGGGGATGACAGATACGCAGTATTTT. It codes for CASSSQKGMTDTQYF.

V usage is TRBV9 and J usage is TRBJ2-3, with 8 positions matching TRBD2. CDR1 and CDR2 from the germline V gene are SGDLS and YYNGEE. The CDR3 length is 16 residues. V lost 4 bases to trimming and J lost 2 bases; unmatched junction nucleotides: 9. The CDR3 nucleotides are TGTGCCAGCAGCCCAGGCGGGGGGCAAGTCACAGATACGCAGTATTTT. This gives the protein CASSPGGGQVTDTQYF.

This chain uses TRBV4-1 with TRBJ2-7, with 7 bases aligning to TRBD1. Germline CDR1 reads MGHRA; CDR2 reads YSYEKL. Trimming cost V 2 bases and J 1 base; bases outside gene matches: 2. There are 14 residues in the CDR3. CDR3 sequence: CASSQLDRSYEQYF. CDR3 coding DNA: TGCGCCAGCAGCCAATTGGACAGGTCCTACGAGCAGTACTTC.

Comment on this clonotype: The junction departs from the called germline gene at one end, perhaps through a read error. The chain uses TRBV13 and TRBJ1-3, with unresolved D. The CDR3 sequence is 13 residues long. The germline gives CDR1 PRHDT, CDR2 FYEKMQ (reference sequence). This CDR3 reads CASNLQGGDTIYF. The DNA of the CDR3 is TGTGCCAGCAACTTGCAAGGTGGAGACACCATATATTTT.

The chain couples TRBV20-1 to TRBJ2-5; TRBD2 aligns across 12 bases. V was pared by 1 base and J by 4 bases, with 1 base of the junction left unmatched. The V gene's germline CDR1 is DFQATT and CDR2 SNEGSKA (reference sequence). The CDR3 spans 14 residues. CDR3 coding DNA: TGCAGTGCTAGAGGGACTAGCGGGGTAGAGACCCAGTACTTC. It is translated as CSARGTSGVETQYF.

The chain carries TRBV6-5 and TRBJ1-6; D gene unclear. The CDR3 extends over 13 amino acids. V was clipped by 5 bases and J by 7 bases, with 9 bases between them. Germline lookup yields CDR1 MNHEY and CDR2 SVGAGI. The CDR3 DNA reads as TGTGCCAGCAGTCCGAGAGAGAATTCACCCCTCCACTTT. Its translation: CASSPRENSPLHF.

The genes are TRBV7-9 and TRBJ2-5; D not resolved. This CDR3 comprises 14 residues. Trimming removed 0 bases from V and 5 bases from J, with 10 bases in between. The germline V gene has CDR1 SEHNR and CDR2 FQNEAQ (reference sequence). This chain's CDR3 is CASSLARDLETQYF. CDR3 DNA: TGTGCCAGCAGCTTAGCGCGCGACCTGGAGACCCAGTACTTC.